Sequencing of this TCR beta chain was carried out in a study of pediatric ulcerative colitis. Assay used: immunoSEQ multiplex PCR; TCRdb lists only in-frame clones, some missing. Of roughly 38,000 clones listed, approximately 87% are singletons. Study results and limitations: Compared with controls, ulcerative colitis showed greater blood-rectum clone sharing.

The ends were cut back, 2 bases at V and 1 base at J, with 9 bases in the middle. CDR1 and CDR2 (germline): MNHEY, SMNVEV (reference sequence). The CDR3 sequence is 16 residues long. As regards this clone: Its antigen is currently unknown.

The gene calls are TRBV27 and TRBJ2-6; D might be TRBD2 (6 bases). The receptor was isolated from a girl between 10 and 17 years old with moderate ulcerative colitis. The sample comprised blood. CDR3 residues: CASSLLGGSGANVLTF. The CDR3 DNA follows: TGTGCCAGCAGTTTACTGGGGGGTTCTGGGGCCAACGTCCTGACTTTC. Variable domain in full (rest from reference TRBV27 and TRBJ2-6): EAQVTQNPRYLITVTGKKLTVTCSQNMNHEYMSWYRQDPGLGLRQIYYSMNVEVTDKGDVPEGYKVSRKEKRNFPLILESPSPNQTSLYFCASSLLGGSGANVLTFGAGSRLTVL.